The rows below give T cell receptor beta chains drawn from one sample of a study of Tregs in tolerant kidney transplant recipients. The method was immunoSEQ multiplex PCR; TCRdb's version includes in-frame clones alone and lacks a portion of them. This sample has fewer than 95,000 clones, with 90% to 95% found just once. The sequences come from CD4+ T cells from blood (PBMCs), collected 12 months after the transplant. All receptors come from a human patient who received a combined kidney and bone marrow transplant. Some T cells may be provided by the graft donor. Each CDR3 is given without its conserved first and last residue.

v_gene: TRBV7-9
j_gene: TRBJ2-7
len: 14
CDR3aa: ASSTRLAVEPYEQY

v_gene: TRBV7-9
j_gene: -
len: 12
CDR3aa: ASSSHGLVYEQY

v_gene: TRBV28
j_gene: TRBJ1-5
len: 10
CDR3aa: ASSSRNQPQH

v_gene: TRBV27
j_gene: TRBJ2-1
len: 10
CDR3aa: ATNRGTNEQF

v_gene: TRBV7-2
j_gene: TRBJ1-1
len: 13
CDR3aa: ASSIDGTGDTEAF

v_gene: TRBV6-1
j_gene: TRBJ2-7
len: 11
CDR3aa: ASRWDSSYEQY

v_gene: TRBV4-3
j_gene: TRBJ2-3
len: 15
CDR3aa: ASSQEAPRGAVGRQY

v_gene: TRBV6-5
j_gene: TRBJ2-5
len: 13
CDR3aa: ASSYSLAVRETQY

v_gene: TRBV19
j_gene: TRBJ2-5
len: 11
CDR3aa: ASATGERETQY

v_gene: TRBV30
j_gene: TRBJ1-5
len: 11
CDR3aa: AWNDRGNQPQH

v_gene: TRBV7-3
j_gene: TRBJ2-1
len: 15
CDR3aa: ASSLVGGGGTYNEQF

v_gene: TRBV7-9
j_gene: TRBJ2-2
len: 15
CDR3aa: ASSLVRLDGHTGELF

v_gene: TRBV7-2
j_gene: TRBJ1-1
len: 11
CDR3aa: ASSLRWGAEAF

v_gene: TRBV11-2
j_gene: TRBJ2-1
len: 12
CDR3aa: ASSFGSSYNEQF

v_gene: TRBV7-6
j_gene: TRBJ1-1
len: 13
CDR3aa: ASSLARASNTEAF

v_gene: TRBV19
j_gene: TRBJ1-2
len: 13
CDR3aa: ATHRTGYFSGGYT

v_gene: TRBV28
j_gene: TRBJ1-3
len: 13
CDR3aa: ASSTLSASGNTIY

v_gene: TRBV7-2
j_gene: TRBJ2-5
len: 12
CDR3aa: ASSWGTGGRTQY

v_gene: TRBV4-3
j_gene: TRBJ2-7
len: 14
CDR3aa: ASSQVPGQGNYEQY

v_gene: TRBV7-2
j_gene: TRBJ1-6
len: 13
CDR3aa: ASSLVPGGGSPLH

v_gene: TRBV7-2
j_gene: TRBJ2-3
len: 14
CDR3aa: ASSRTSGGVADTQY

v_gene: TRBV6-5
j_gene: TRBJ2-2
len: 13
CDR3aa: ASSRQGVGTGELF

v_gene: TRBV19
j_gene: TRBJ2-7
len: 12
CDR3aa: ASSIWGPGYEQY

v_gene: TRBV15
j_gene: TRBJ2-7
len: 14
CDR3aa: ATSRISSARSYEQY

v_gene: TRBV6-5
j_gene: TRBJ1-2
len: 11
CDR3aa: ASSYGGTYGYT